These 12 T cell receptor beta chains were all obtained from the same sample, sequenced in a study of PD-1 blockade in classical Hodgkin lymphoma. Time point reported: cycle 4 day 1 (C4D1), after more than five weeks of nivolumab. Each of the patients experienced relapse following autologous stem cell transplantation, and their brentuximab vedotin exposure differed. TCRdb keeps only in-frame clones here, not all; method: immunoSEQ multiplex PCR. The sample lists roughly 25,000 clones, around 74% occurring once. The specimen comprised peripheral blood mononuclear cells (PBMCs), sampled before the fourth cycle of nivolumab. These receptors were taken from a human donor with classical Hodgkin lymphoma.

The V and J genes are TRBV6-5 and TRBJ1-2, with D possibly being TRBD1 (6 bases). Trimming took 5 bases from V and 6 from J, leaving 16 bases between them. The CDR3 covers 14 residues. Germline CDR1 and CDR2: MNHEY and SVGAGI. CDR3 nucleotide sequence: TGTGCCAGCAGTGACGTACAGGGAACGGATGGCTACACCTTC. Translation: CASSDVQGTDGYTF.

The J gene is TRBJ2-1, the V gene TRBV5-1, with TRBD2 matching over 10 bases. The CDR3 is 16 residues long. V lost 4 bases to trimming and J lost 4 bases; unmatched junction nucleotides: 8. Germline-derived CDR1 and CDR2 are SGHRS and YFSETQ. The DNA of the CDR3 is TGCGCCAGCAGCATTTTTGGGACTAGCGCTTACAATGAGCAGTTCTTC. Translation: CASSIFGTSAYNEQFF.

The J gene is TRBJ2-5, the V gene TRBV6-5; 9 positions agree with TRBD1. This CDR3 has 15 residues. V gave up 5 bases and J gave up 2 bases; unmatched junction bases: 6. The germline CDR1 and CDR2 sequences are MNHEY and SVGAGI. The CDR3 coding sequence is TGTGCCAGCAGTCGCGGGACAGGGCATCAAGAGACCCAGTACTTC. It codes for CASSRGTGHQETQYF.

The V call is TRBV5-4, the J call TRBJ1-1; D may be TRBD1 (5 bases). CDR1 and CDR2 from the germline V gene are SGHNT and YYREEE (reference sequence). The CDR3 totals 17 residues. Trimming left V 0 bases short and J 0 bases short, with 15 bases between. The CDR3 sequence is CASSLAGGAGMNTEAFF. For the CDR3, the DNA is TGTGCCAGCAGCTTGGCCGGGGGAGCAGGCATGAACACTGAAGCTTTCTTT.

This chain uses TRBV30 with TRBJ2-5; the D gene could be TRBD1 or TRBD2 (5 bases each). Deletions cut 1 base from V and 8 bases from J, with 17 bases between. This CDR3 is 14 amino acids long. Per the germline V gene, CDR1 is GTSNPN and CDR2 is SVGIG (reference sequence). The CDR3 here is CAWSAASGAETQYF. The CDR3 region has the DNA TGTGCCTGGAGTGCCGCCTCCGGGGCCGAAACCCAGTACTTC.

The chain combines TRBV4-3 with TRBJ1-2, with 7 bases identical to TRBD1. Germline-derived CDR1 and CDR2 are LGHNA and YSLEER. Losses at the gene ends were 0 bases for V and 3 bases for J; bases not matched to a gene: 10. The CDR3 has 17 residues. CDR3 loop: CASSQDRGTVDYYGYTF. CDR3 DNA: TGCGCCAGCAGCCAAGATAGGGGGACAGTCGATTACTATGGCTACACCTTC.

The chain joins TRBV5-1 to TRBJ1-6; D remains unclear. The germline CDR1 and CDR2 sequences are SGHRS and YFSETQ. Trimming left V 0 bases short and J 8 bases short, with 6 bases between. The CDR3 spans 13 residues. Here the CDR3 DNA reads TGCGCCAGCAGCTTGGACAGCTATTCACCCCTCCACTTT. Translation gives CASSLDSYSPLHF.

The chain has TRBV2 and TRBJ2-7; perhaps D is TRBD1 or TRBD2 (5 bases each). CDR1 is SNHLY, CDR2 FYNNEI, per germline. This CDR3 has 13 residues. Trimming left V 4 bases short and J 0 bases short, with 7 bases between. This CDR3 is CASSGGNSYEQYV. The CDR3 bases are TGTGCCAGCAGTGGGGGGAACTCCTACGAGCAGTACGTC.

The CDR3 loop reads CASSSGGQGSNQPQHF. CDR3 DNA sequence: TGTGCCAGCAGCTCGGGCGGACAGGGAAGCAATCAGCCCCAGCATTTT. J is TRBJ1-5 and V is TRBV11-2; 8 bases line up with TRBD1. V lost 4 bases to trimming and J lost 1 base; unmatched junction nucleotides: 6. The germline V gene encodes CDR1 SGHAT and CDR2 FQNNGV. The CDR3 sequence is 16 residues long.

CDR3 coding DNA: TGTGCCAGCAGCTTAGGGAGGGTATCTGGAAACACCATATATTTT. It yields the protein CASSLGRVSGNTIYF. V usage is TRBV7-9 and J usage is TRBJ1-3; D not certain. CDR3 length equals 15 residues. Trimming stripped 1 base from V and 1 base from J, with 8 bases between. Per germline, CDR1 SEHNR and CDR2 FQNEAQ (reference sequence).

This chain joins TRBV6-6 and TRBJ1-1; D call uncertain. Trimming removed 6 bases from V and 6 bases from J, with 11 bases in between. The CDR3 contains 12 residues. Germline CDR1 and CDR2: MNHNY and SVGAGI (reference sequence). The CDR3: CASSLGGSEAFF. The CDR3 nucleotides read TGTGCCAGCAGCCTGGGAGGTTCTGAAGCTTTCTTT.

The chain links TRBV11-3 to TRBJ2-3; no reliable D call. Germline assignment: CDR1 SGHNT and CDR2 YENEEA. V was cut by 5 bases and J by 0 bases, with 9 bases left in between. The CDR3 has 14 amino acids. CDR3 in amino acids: CASSPGPSTDTQYF. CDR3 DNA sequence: TGTGCCAGCAGCCCAGGCCCCAGCACAGATACGCAGTATTTT.